This T cell receptor beta chain appears in the sequencing data of a study of blood T cell repertoires in COVID-19. Study summary: The samples span acute and convalescent COVID-19 from the United States, Italy and Spain.

In regard to this clone: Other nucleotide sequences in the sample specify the same CDR3.

The protocol was immunoSEQ multiplex PCR, while the TCRdb copy is restricted to in-frame clones and leaves out a portion. Of under 200,000 clones detected, roughly nine tenths appear once; the ten largest clones hold around 25%. The germline V gene encodes CDR1 MGHRA and CDR2 YSYEKL. The CDR3 is made up of 15 amino acids. V shed 3 bases and J 6 bases; nucleotides not matched to a gene: 8. The sequence was collected from a man aged 55 to 70 with acute or convalescent COVID-19. This rearrangement joins TRBV4-1 to TRBJ2-3; 8 bases map to TRBD1. The specimen sequenced was peripheral blood. Here the CDR3 reads CASSHLDRDADTQYF. The DNA of the CDR3 is TGCGCCAGCAGCCACCTGGACAGGGATGCGGATACGCAGTATTTT.